Shown below are 20 T cell receptor beta chains from a single sample sequenced in a study of high-grade serous ovarian cancer treatment subgroups (dated by TCRdb to the early 2020s). Preparation of the library involved the immunoSEQ multiplex PCR assay. Not all clones reach the TCRdb copy of this immuneACCESS table, which keeps in-frame sequences only. Checked studies attribute under half of the gap to unresolved V genes and leave the rest unexplained. In all, the sample holds about 12,000 clones, and 88% of those were seen once. The top ten hold about 2.9% of the sample. Tumor samples were obtained before definitive surgery or chemotherapy. The material sequenced was tumor tissue. The origin of the receptors is a human donor with high-grade serous ovarian cancer.

The CDR3 DNA reads TGTGCCAGCAGCCCCCCGGGGGGGGGTCCCTCTGGAAACACCATATATTTT. Translating it yields CASSPPGGGPSGNTIYF. The gene calls are TRBV5-6 and TRBJ1-3, with D perhaps matching TRBD1 (5 bases). Looked up from germline, CDR1 is SGHDT and CDR2 is YYEEEE. V was pared by 4 bases and J by 0 bases, with 17 bases between. CDR3 length: 17 amino acids.

This chain joins TRBV29-1 and TRBJ2-7, with D perhaps matching TRBD1 (6 bases). The germline V gene has CDR1 SQVTM and CDR2 ANQGSEA. The CDR3 is 13 residues long. V lost 3 bases and J 0 bases, leaving 9 bases between the germline ends. The CDR3: CSVEIQGSYEQYF. CDR3 DNA sequence: TGCAGCGTTGAGATACAGGGCTCCTACGAGCAGTACTTC.

The V call is TRBV6-6, the J call TRBJ1-3; D is uncertain. The length of the CDR3 is 14 residues. The germline CDR1 and CDR2 sequences are MNHNY and SVGAGI (reference sequence). The V and J ends lost 6 bases and 1 base respectively, with 10 bases between them. The CDR3 reads CASRGPLSGNTIYF. The CDR3 DNA follows: TGTGCCAGCAGAGGACCACTTTCTGGAAACACCATATATTTT.

This chain joins TRBV28 and TRBJ1-2, with TRBD1 matching 9 bases. Trimming at V came to 6 bases and at J to 7 bases, leaving 9 bases not matched to a gene. CDR1 is MDHEN, CDR2 SYDVKM, per germline. The CDR3 loop spans 14 amino acids. The CDR3 coding sequence is TGTGCCAGCAGGAACCAACAGGGGGCCGGTGGCTACACCTTC. Translated: CASRNQQGAGGYTF.

The chain has TRBV20-1 and TRBJ1-1; D remains unclear. V shed 4 bases and J shed 3 bases, with 6 bases lying between them. CDR1 is DFQATT, CDR2 SNEGSKA, per germline (reference sequence). The CDR3 spans 11 residues. CDR3 nucleotide sequence: TGCAGTGCTACAGAGGACACTGAAGCTTTCTTT. This codes for CSATEDTEAFF.

The rearrangement joins TRBV11-2 to TRBJ1-1, with 9 bases identical to TRBD1. Losses at the gene ends were 3 bases for V and 3 bases for J; bases not matched to a gene: 5. The CDR3 is 15 amino acids. Germline lookup yields CDR1 SGHAT and CDR2 FQNNGV. The CDR3 bases are TGTGCCAGCAGCTTTTGGACAGGGGTGGACACTGAAGCTTTCTTT. This encodes CASSFWTGVDTEAFF.

The rearrangement joins TRBV19 to TRBJ1-4; D not certain. CDR1 is LNHDA, CDR2 SQIVND, per germline (reference sequence). The CDR3 is 15 amino acids. Trimming pared 9 bases from V and 6 bases from J, leaving 20 bases between. CDR3 sequence reads: CASTRVSGSDEKLFF. DNA for the CDR3: TGTGCCAGCACCCGGGTCTCGGGATCGGATGAAAAACTGTTTTTT.

This rearrangement joins TRBV7-4 to TRBJ1-6, with D possibly TRBD1 on 5 matching bases. Germline CDR1 is SGHVT and CDR2 is SQSDAQ. Deletions cut 8 bases from V and 7 bases from J, with 21 bases between. This CDR3 is built from 16 residues. The CDR3 region has the DNA TGTGCCAGCGAAAATACGGGGGAAGACTCGAATTCACCCCTCCACTTT. Residues: CASENTGEDSNSPLHF.

V gene TRBV5-8 combines with J gene TRBJ1-5; D remains unclear. The ends were cut back, 0 bases at V and 0 bases at J, with 7 bases in the middle. In germline, CDR1 is SGHTS, CDR2 YDEGEE. The CDR3 runs 15 residues. The CDR3 sequence: CASSLEGYSNQPQHF. In nucleotides, the CDR3 is TGTGCCAGCAGCTTGGAAGGGTATAGCAATCAGCCCCAGCATTTT.

The DNA for the CDR3 is TGTGCCAGCACCCCAGCAGGGAGGGATGAAGCTTTCTTT. It codes for CASTPAGRDEAFF. The chain combines TRBV28 with TRBJ1-1, with a tentative D call TRBD1 (5 bases). Trimming took 7 bases from V and 7 from J, leaving 16 bases between them. CDR3 length: 13 residues. Germline V gives CDR1 MDHEN, CDR2 SYDVKM.

This chain's CDR3 is CASSFEIWETQYF. Written as DNA, the CDR3 is TGTGCCAGCAGCTTTGAGATTTGGGAGACCCAGTACTTC. The gene calls are TRBV5-6 and TRBJ2-5; D unresolved. The CDR3 covers 13 residues. Between the trimmed V and J ends, which lost 2 bases and 5 bases, there was a span of 10 bases. Germline CDR1 is SGHDT and CDR2 is YYEEEE.

The V and J genes are TRBV6-5 and TRBJ1-1, with 10 bases lining up with TRBD1. The CDR3 covers 13 residues. Germline values: CDR1 MNHEY, CDR2 SVGAGI. V shed 6 bases and J 5 bases; nucleotides not matched to a gene: 3. The CDR3 loop reads CASRGQGSTEAFF. The CDR3, as DNA: TGTGCCAGCAGGGGACAGGGGTCTACTGAAGCTTTCTTT.

V is TRBV6-1 and J is TRBJ2-6, with D maybe TRBD2 (5 bases). Germline V gene data show CDR1 as MNHNS and CDR2 as SASEGT. Trimming shortened V by 6 bases and J by 2 bases, and 11 bases separated the two germline ends. The length of the CDR3 is 15 residues. The CDR3 region is CASSGRGPGANVLTF. In DNA, the CDR3 is TGTGCCAGCAGCGGTCGAGGGCCTGGGGCCAACGTCCTGACTTTC.

This chain uses TRBV4-1 with TRBJ1-5; D may be TRBD1 (6 bases). The length of the CDR3 is 17 residues. Trimming pared 1 base from V and 4 bases from J, leaving 17 bases between. Germline V gene lookup returns CDR1 MGHRA and CDR2 YSYEKL. Here the CDR3 DNA reads TGCGCCAGCAGCCAAGGGGGGGGGCCAGTAGCAAATCAGCCCCAGCATTTT. This codes for CASSQGGGPVANQPQHF.

The rearrangement uses TRBV7-9 and TRBJ1-1; D not resolved. The germline V gene encodes CDR1 SEHNR and CDR2 FQNEAQ (reference sequence). The CDR3 sequence is 14 residues long. V dropped 1 base and J dropped 2 bases, with 8 bases sitting between them. The CDR3 loop is CASSLGHINTEAFF. The CDR3 region has the DNA TGTGCCAGCAGCTTAGGACACATTAACACTGAAGCTTTCTTT.

V gene TRBV4-1 combines with J gene TRBJ2-5; D is unclear. Germline V gives CDR1 MGHRA, CDR2 YSYEKL. V lost 4 bases and J 2 bases, leaving 23 bases between the germline ends. There are 18 residues in the CDR3. The DNA of the CDR3 is TGCGCCAGCAGCCGCTTGAGGACGTGGGGAAATGCACAAGAGACCCAGTACTTC. Translated: CASSRLRTWGNAQETQYF.

This sequence joins TRBV28 and TRBJ1-1, with 8 bases lining up with TRBD1. This CDR3 comprises 14 residues. The V gene end was trimmed by 5 bases and the J gene end by 2 bases; junction bases not matched to a gene: 4. Germline V lookup: CDR1 MDHEN, CDR2 SYDVKM. This CDR3 is CASSPDRGNTEAFF. The CDR3, as DNA: TGTGCCAGCAGTCCAGACAGGGGAAACACTGAAGCTTTCTTT.

This chain links TRBV6-5 with TRBJ1-2, with 7 bases lining up with TRBD1. Germline V CDR1 and CDR2: MNHEY, SVGAGI. The V gene end was trimmed by 8 bases and the J gene end by 4 bases; junction bases not matched to a gene: 7. This CDR3 has 13 residues. CDR3 nucleotides: TGTGCCAGCTCACGGCAGGGGGTCTATGGCTACACCTTC. Translated: CASSRQGVYGYTF.

The CDR3 coding sequence is TGTGCCAGCAGTGAAGGACCCTCAAGCCACGAGCAGTACGTC. It codes for CASSEGPSSHEQYV. V usage is TRBV6-1 and J usage is TRBJ2-7; D call uncertain. The ends were cut back, 1 base at V and 5 bases at J, with 12 bases in the middle. The germline V gene encodes CDR1 MNHNS and CDR2 SASEGT. The CDR3 is 14 residues long.

The V gene is TRBV30, the J gene TRBJ1-1; D unresolved. The CDR3 has 13 residues. V gave up 3 bases and J gave up 1 base, with 9 bases separating them. Germline loops: CDR1 GTSNPN, CDR2 SVGIG (reference sequence). In DNA form, the CDR3 reads TGTGCCTGGAGAAGTCAAACGAACACTGAAGCTTTCTTT. This codes for CAWRSQTNTEAFF. Full variable domain (rest looked up from reference TRBV30 and TRBJ1-1): SQTIHQWPATLVQPVGSPLSLECTVEGTSNPNLYWYRQAAGRGLQLLFYSVGIGQISSEVPQNLSASRPQDRQFILSSKKLLLSDSGFYLCAWRSQTNTEAFFGQGTRLTVV.